A single sample is the source of the 7 T cell receptor beta chains below, sequenced in a study of T cells in Graves' hyperthyroidism and ophthalmopathy. Amplification of TCR beta CDR3 regions was performed using RNA transcripts as template. The primer set for the first-round RT-PCR of the TCR CDR3 was HTBI. TCRdb re-analysed the multiplex PCR reads in MiXCR, keeping a single row per CDR3 protein. The sample consists of 600,000 or so distinct CDR3 sequences, 15% to 20% of them appearing once. Sequences were obtained from blood. The receptors originated from a woman aged 30 to 39 with Graves' hyperthyroidism.

The sample holds many counts of this clonotype. This chain joins TRBV11-2 and TRBJ2-7; D possibly matches TRBD1 or TRBD2 (5 bases each). V was clipped by 6 bases and J by 0 bases, with 15 bases between them. The CDR3 sequence is 15 residues long. Germline V CDR1 and CDR2: SGHAT, FQNNGV. The CDR3 sequence: CASSFQPGTSYEQYF. CDR3 in DNA: TGTGCCAGCAGTTTCCAACCGGGGACCTCCTACGAGCAGTACTTC.

The rearrangement joins TRBV20-1 to TRBJ1-4; D gene uncertain. The germline V gene has CDR1 DFQATT and CDR2 SNEGSKA (reference sequence). The CDR3 spans 12 residues. The germline V and J ends were trimmed by 3 bases and 11 bases, with 13 bases remaining between them. CDR3 region: CSARGSRTKLFF. In nucleotides, the CDR3 is TGCAGTGCTAGGGGGTCCAGGACGAAACTGTTTTTT.

This clonotype showed up many times. This chain's CDR3 is CASSHSALAGVPYEQYF. In DNA form, the CDR3 reads TGCGCCAGCAGCCACTCTGCCCTAGCGGGGGTACCCTACGAGCAGTACTTC. This chain links TRBV5-1 with TRBJ2-7; 10 bases match TRBD2. The trim removed 4 bases at V and 2 bases at J, leaving 12 bases unmatched. CDR1 and CDR2 (germline): SGHRS, YFSETQ. The CDR3 length is 17 residues.

The chain carries TRBV19 and TRBJ1-5; no clear D. Germline values: CDR1 LNHDA, CDR2 SQIVND (reference sequence). Trimming pared 3 bases from V and 3 bases from J, leaving 12 bases between. The CDR3 runs 15 residues. The CDR3, as DNA: TGTGCCAGTAGTATTCGCTACAGTCCCAATCAGCCCCAGCATTTT. Its translation: CASSIRYSPNQPQHF.

V and J are TRBV19 and TRBJ2-2; 11 nucleotides agree with TRBD2. The CDR3 sequence is 14 residues long. The V gene end was trimmed by 5 bases and the J gene end by 7 bases; junction bases not matched to a gene: 3. The germline V gene encodes CDR1 LNHDA and CDR2 SQIVND (reference sequence). CDR3 bases: TGTGCCAGTAGTGCTGGACTAGCGGGCGGGGAGCTGTTTTTT. Protein product: CASSAGLAGGELFF.

This clonotype was seen many times. V and J are TRBV27 and TRBJ1-1; the D gene is possibly TRBD1 (6 bases). The V end lost 0 bases, the J end lost 1 base, and 15 bases lay between the germline ends. The CDR3 is 17 residues long. CDR1 is MNHEY and CDR2 is SMNVEV in the germline V gene (reference sequence). CDR3 sequence reads: CASSLSRQGRSNTEAFF. DNA for the CDR3: TGTGCCAGCAGTTTATCGAGGCAGGGGCGCTCGAACACTGAAGCTTTCTTT.

The chain is built from TRBV4-1 and TRBJ2-7; D gene uncertain. The V end lost 0 bases, the J end lost 0 bases, and 12 bases lay between the germline ends. Germline V gene data show CDR1 as MGHRA and CDR2 as YSYEKL. The CDR3 spans 16 residues. CDR3 residues: CASSQEYWGSSYEQYF. As DNA, the CDR3 is TGCGCCAGCAGCCAAGAATATTGGGGTAGCTCCTACGAGCAGTACTTC.